The 21 T cell receptor beta chains below were found in one sample sequenced in a study of blood T cells in healthy people across ages. A sample-barcoded 5' primer and a J-beta primer mix were used in a second PCR of about 7 to 11 cycles. One entry per CDR3 protein results from TCRdb running MiXCR on the 5' RACE reads. The profile shows over 950,000 distinct CDR3 sequences, about 51% of them singletons. The sample consisted of blood. These receptor sequences come from a woman aged 60-75 years in good health.

This chain links TRBV6-2 or TRBV6-3 with TRBJ2-1; D may be TRBD1 or TRBD2 (5 bases each). V gave up 2 bases and J gave up 5 bases, with 19 bases separating them. The CDR3 totals 17 residues. The germline V gene encodes CDR1 MNHEY and CDR2 SVGEGT. CDR3 DNA: TGTGCCAGCAGTTACCCTCTAGACGGGACCTGGGACAATGAGCAGTTCTTC. Translated, it gives CASSYPLDGTWDNEQFF.

This clonotype was seen once. A read error may be the cause here, since a much bigger clone is one base away. The V gene is TRBV28, the J gene TRBJ2-5, with a tentative D call TRBD1 (6 bases). CDR1 and CDR2 (germline): MDHEN, SYDVKM. V was cut by 7 bases and J by 11 bases, with 17 bases left in between. This CDR3 is 12 amino acids long. The CDR3 reads CASMYQGGEQYF. The CDR3 DNA reads as TGTGCCAGCATGTACCAAGGGGGTGAGCAGTACTTC.

On this clonotype itself: Sequence at one end of the junction differs from germline and may be a read error. The V call is TRBV6-1, the J call TRBJ2-3, with D perhaps TRBD1 (6 bases). CDR1 and CDR2 from the germline V gene are MNHNS and SASEGT. The CDR3 is made up of 18 amino acids. The CDR3 DNA follows: TGTGCCAGCAGTCCTCCGGGACAAACCACCTTATCGGAAGATACACAGTATTTT. This sequence encodes CASSPPGQTTLSEDTQYF.

This chain links TRBV20-1 with TRBJ2-1, with D maybe TRBD2 (6 bases). The V end was cut by 5 bases, the J end by 8 bases, with 13 bases between. Germline CDR1 DFQATT, CDR2 SNEGSKA (reference sequence). This CDR3 contains 12 residues. The CDR3, as DNA: TGCAGTGCTGGCCGGGAGCTCCATGAGCAGTTCTTC. This translates into CSAGRELHEQFF.

The chain recombines TRBV11-2 with TRBJ1-1; D not certain. Germline CDR1 SGHAT, CDR2 FQNNGV. The V end lost 1 base, the J end lost 7 bases, and 10 bases lay between the germline ends. This CDR3 comprises 13 residues. DNA of the CDR3: TGTGCCAGCAGCTTAGGGGAAGGGATTGAAGCTTTCTTT. As protein: CASSLGEGIEAFF.

About this clonotype: One end of the junction varies from germline; a read error may be responsible. This sequence joins TRBV29-1 and TRBJ2-2; D ambiguous. Germline V gene sequence: CDR1 SQVTM, CDR2 ANQGSEA. The CDR3 is 13 amino acids. This chain's CDR3 is CSGERQSTGELFF. The CDR3 DNA follows: TGCAGCGGTGAAAGGCAGTCCACCGGGGAGCTGTTTTTT.

The V and J genes are TRBV7-9 and TRBJ1-1, with D unclear. Trimming shortened V by 1 base and J by 0 bases, and 15 bases separated the two germline ends. The length of the CDR3 is 17 residues. Germline V gene data show CDR1 as SEHNR and CDR2 as FQNEAQ (reference sequence). DNA for the CDR3: TGTGCCAGCAGCTTAGGGCGGTTTTCGGGCATGAACACTGAAGCTTTCTTT. Protein product: CASSLGRFSGMNTEAFF.

This clonotype was detected only once. The chain joins TRBV7-2 to TRBJ2-1, with TRBD2 matching 10 bases. Germline trimming cut 1 base from V and 9 bases from J; bases unmatched to any gene: 12. The CDR3 is 17 residues long. Germline V gene data show CDR1 as SGHTA and CDR2 as FQGNSA. The CDR3 bases are TGTGCCAGCAGCTTAGTCCTAGCGGGAGAGATTGGCGGTGAGCAGTTCTTC. Protein: CASSLVLAGEIGGEQFF.

The V and J genes are TRBV12-3 or TRBV12-4 and TRBJ1-1; D call uncertain. The V end lost 1 base, the J end lost 5 bases, and 11 bases lay between the germline ends. The CDR3 has 14 residues. The chain's CDR3 is CASSLVTGTTEAFF. Written as DNA, the CDR3 is TGTGCCAGCAGTTTAGTGACGGGAACAACTGAAGCTTTCTTT.

J is TRBJ1-2 and V is TRBV2; D perhaps matches TRBD1 (5 bases). This CDR3 contains 13 residues. With 2 bases removed from V and 6 bases from J, the gap between germline ends came to 10 bases. The germline gives CDR1 SNHLY, CDR2 FYNNEI. The chain's CDR3 is CASSERAGDGYTF. The CDR3 coding sequence is TGTGCCAGCAGTGAACGGGCGGGGGATGGCTACACCTTC.

This clonotype has only a few counts. This chain connects TRBV6-5 to TRBJ2-1; possibly TRBD2 for D (5 bases). The germline V gene encodes CDR1 MNHEY and CDR2 SVGAGI. V lost 6 bases, J lost 1 base, and 13 bases lay in between. The CDR3 consists of 15 residues. The CDR3 nucleotides are TGTGCCAGCAGGTGGGCGGGTAGATCCTACAATGAGCAGTTCTTC. Its protein product is CASRWAGRSYNEQFF.

In regard to this clonotype: This may stem from a read error, because a much larger clone lies one nucleotide away. The chain couples TRBV7-2 to TRBJ2-7; D ambiguous. The CDR3 is made up of 13 amino acids. The germline V gene encodes CDR1 SGHTA and CDR2 FQGNSA. The CDR3 DNA sequence: TGTGCCAGCAGCGTAGCATCGAAGGGCGAGCAGTACTTC. It specifies CASSVASKGEQYF.

The CDR3 sequence is CASSKQGTNTEAFF. The DNA of the CDR3 is TGTGCCAGCAGTAAACAGGGCACGAACACTGAAGCTTTCTTT. This chain connects TRBV12-3 or TRBV12-4 to TRBJ1-1; D might be TRBD1 (6 bases). The CDR3 is made up of 14 amino acids. V dropped 5 bases and J dropped 1 base, with 11 bases sitting between them.

This clonotype was recorded a few times. The chain uses TRBV12-3 or TRBV12-4 and TRBJ2-1; D remains unclear. V dropped 6 bases and J dropped 8 bases, with 8 bases sitting between them. The CDR3 consists of 11 residues. The CDR3 here is CASRYGYEQFF. The CDR3 DNA sequence: TGTGCCAGCAGATACGGCTATGAGCAGTTCTTC.

This clonotype was seen more than once but under ten times. The chain recombines TRBV10-2 with TRBJ2-7; 9 bases line up with TRBD2. The J segment lost 2 bases and the V segment lost 4 bases, leaving 12 bases of the junction unmatched. The CDR3 runs 17 residues. CDR1 is WSHSY, CDR2 SAAADI, per germline. The CDR3 here is CASSGPLRAGGTYEQYF. In DNA form, the CDR3 reads TGCGCCAGCAGTGGACCCCTTAGGGCGGGAGGGACCTACGAGCAGTACTTC.

This clonotype has only a few counts. The chain employs TRBV7-2 and TRBJ2-3, with D maybe TRBD2 (5 bases). The CDR3 length is 15 residues. V lost 5 bases and J 3 bases, leaving 15 bases between the germline ends. Germline CDR1 is SGHTA and CDR2 is FQGNSA. CDR3 bases: TGTGCCAGCAGCCACAGTACTAGTTGGACAGATACGCAGTATTTT. This sequence encodes CASSHSTSWTDTQYF.

The chain combines TRBV20-1 with TRBJ1-1; possible D gene TRBD1, 6 bases. CDR3 length: 17 amino acids. V was cut by 0 bases and J by 4 bases, with 21 bases left in between. Germline V gene lookup returns CDR1 DFQATT and CDR2 SNEGSKA (reference sequence). The CDR3 bases are TGCAGTGCTAGAGATCATGGGGGGCGCCGGGGGGGCACTGAAGCTTTCTTT. It yields the protein CSARDHGGRRGGTEAFF.

This clonotype was observed a few times. The chain links TRBV29-1 to TRBJ2-1, with 11 nucleotides matching TRBD1. The germline V gene has CDR1 SQVTM and CDR2 ANQGSEA. The CDR3 sequence is 14 residues long. V lost 6 bases, J lost 6 bases, and 7 bases stayed unmatched. As DNA, the CDR3 is TGCAGCGTCGCCTTCGGGACAGGGGGCAATGAGCAGTTCTTC. Amino acid sequence: CSVAFGTGGNEQFF.

V usage is TRBV2 and J usage is TRBJ2-5; D is possibly TRBD2 (5 bases). The DNA end is a closer match to TRBJ2-7, so the J assignment may be wrong. The CDR3 extends over 14 amino acids. The V gene's germline CDR1 is SNHLY and CDR2 FYNNEI. In DNA form, the CDR3 reads TGTGCCAGCAGTGAAGCCTTGACTACCTACGAGCAGTACTTC. It yields the protein CASSEALTTYEQYF.

This sequence joins TRBV6-2 or TRBV6-3 and TRBJ2-7; 8 bases are a match to TRBD1. V lost 6 bases to trimming and J lost 3 bases; unmatched junction nucleotides: 7. CDR3 length: 14 residues. Germline V gene sequence: CDR1 MNHEY, CDR2 SVGEGT. CDR3 sequence: CASSQGQGHYEQYF. Written as DNA, the CDR3 is TGTGCCAGCAGCCAAGGACAGGGCCACTACGAGCAGTACTTC.

The chain carries TRBV7-6 and TRBJ1-2, with 7 bases aligning to TRBD1. The ends lost 5 bases at V and 4 bases at J; junction bases unmatched: 7. Germline values: CDR1 SGHVS, CDR2 FNYEAQ. This CDR3 has 14 amino acids. CDR3 sequence (DNA): TGTGCCAGCAGCCCTGAGACAGGGCCCTATGGCTACACCTTC. Protein sequence: CASSPETGPYGYTF.